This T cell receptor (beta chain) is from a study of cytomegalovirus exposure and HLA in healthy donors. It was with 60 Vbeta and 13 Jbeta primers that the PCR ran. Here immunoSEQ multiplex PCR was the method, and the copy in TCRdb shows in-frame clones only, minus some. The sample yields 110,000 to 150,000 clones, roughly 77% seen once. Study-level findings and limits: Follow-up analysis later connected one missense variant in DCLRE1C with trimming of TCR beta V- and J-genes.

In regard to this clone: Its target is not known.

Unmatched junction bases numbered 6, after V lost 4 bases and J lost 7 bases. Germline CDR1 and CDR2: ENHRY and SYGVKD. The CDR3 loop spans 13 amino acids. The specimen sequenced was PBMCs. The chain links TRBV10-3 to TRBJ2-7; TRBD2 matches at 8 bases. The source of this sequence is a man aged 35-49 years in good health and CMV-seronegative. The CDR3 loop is CAISAGGGQEQYF. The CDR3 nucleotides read TGTGCCATCAGTGCTGGCGGGGGGCAAGAGCAGTACTTC.